A single T cell receptor (beta chain) is shown here with its context. The antigen is unknown. This entry belongs to a study of cytomegalovirus exposure and HLA in healthy donors. Study-level information: The 100 million to 140 million unique TCR beta sequences, from about 180 million T cells, were found by an earlier analysis. General study points: It was reported in a later analysis that an Asian-associated ancestry cluster showed fewer N-insertions than the approximately 670-donor mean. 150 to 200 TCR beta chains were listed as cytomegalovirus-associated. Most TCR beta V segments were productive about 90% or about 30% of the time in an earlier analysis.

Trimming left V 1 base short and J 6 bases short, with 7 bases between. Germline values: CDR1 SGHNT, CDR2 YYREEE (reference sequence). The CDR3 has 12 residues. PCR involved 60 Vbeta and 13 Jbeta primers. Clones were sequenced by immunoSEQ multiplex PCR, and TCRdb holds only the in-frame ones, with some missing. The sample holds 45,000 to 60,000 clones. The source is a female donor in good health and CMV-seronegative. This chain links TRBV5-4 with TRBJ1-2; D gene unclear. The specimen was PBMCs. Here the CDR3 DNA reads TGTGCCAGCAGCTTGAGGAGAGATGGCTACACCTTC. Protein product: CASSLRRDGYTF.